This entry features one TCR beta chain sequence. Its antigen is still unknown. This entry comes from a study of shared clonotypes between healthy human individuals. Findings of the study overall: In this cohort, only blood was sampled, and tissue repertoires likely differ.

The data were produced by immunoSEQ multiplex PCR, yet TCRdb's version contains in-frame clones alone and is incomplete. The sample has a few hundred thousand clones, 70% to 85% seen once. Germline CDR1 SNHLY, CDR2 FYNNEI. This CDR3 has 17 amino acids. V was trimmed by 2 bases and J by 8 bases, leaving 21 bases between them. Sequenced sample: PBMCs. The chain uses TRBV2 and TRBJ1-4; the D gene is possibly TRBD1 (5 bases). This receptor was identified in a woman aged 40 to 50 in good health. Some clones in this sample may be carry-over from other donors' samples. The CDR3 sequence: CASSERSSVQVREKLFF. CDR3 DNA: TGTGCCAGCAGTGAAAGAAGTTCAGTACAGGTTAGGGAAAAACTGTTTTTT.